This T cell receptor (beta chain) was found in a study of cytomegalovirus exposure and HLA in healthy donors. Looking at the study overall: For the roughly 390 genotyped donors, around 76% fell within the Caucasian-associated ancestry cluster. The study's findings and limits: TCR beta chains numbering some 160 were designated cytomegalovirus-associated. Reported findings show TCR beta sequences accurately forecast HLA-A and HLA-B alleles in most subjects. Segments of the TCR beta V type were, in most cases, productive about 87% or about 30% of the time in an earlier analysis.

Germline lookup yields CDR1 SGHNT and CDR2 YYREEE (reference sequence). This CDR3 comprises 16 residues. Germline trimming cut 0 bases from V and 2 bases from J; bases unmatched to any gene: 4. The PCR used 60 Vbeta and 13 Jbeta primers. Libraries were prepared by immunoSEQ multiplex PCR; TCRdb keeps only in-frame clonotypes and omits some of them. The repertoire holds about 140,000 clones, with 60% to 85% as singletons. With respect to this clone: Its antigen is undetermined.

Sequences were obtained from PBMCs. The TCR was taken from a man aged 25-45 years in good health and CMV-seronegative. V gene TRBV5-4 combines with J gene TRBJ2-3; 9 nucleotides match TRBD2. The CDR3 nucleotides are TGTGCCAGCAGCTTGGCCGGCGGGAGGGCCACAGATACGCAGTATTTT. It yields the protein CASSLAGGRATDTQYF.